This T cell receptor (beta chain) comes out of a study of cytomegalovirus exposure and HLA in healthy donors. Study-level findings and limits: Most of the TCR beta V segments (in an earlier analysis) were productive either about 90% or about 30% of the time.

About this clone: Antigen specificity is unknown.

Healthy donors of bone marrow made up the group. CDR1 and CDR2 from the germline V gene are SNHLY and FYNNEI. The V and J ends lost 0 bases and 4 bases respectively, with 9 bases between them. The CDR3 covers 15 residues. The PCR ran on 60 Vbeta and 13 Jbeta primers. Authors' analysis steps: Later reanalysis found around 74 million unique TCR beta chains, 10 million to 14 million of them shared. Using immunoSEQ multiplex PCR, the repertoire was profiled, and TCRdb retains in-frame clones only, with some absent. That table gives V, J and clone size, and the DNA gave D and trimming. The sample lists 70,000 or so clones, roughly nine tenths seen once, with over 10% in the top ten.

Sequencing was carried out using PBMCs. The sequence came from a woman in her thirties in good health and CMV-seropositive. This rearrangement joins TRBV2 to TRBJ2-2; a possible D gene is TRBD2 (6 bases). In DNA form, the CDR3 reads TGTGCCAGCAGTGAAGCTAGCGGAACCACCGGGGAGCTGTTTTTT. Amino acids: CASSEASGTTGELFF.